This T cell receptor beta chain was captured in a study of cytotoxic CD8 clonotypes in ibrutinib-treated CLL. The wider study: Averaging across samples gave approximately 260,000 productive templates and approximately 92,000 productive rearrangements.

The repertoire was sequenced with immunoSEQ multiplex PCR; TCRdb's copy has only in-frame clones and lacks some. This table holds 20,000 to 30,000 clones, 70% to 75% found once. Study findings and constraints: Public clonotypes, found uncommonly, either contracted or stayed stable on treatment. Baseline clonality was higher than in age-matched healthy donors and moved in step with circulating CD8+ T-cell counts.

Turning to this clone: Its specificity is not known.

This CDR3 comprises 15 residues. Germline V gene lookup returns CDR1 SGHRS and CDR2 YFSETQ. V was cut by 0 bases and J by 4 bases, with 14 bases left in between. The V and J genes are TRBV5-1 and TRBJ2-7, with D perhaps TRBD1 (6 bases). The material was PBMCs, obtained after 12 months of ibrutinib treatment. This TCR was recovered from a human donor with chronic lymphocytic leukemia. Here the CDR3 reads CASSLDAQGGYEQYF. The CDR3, as DNA: TGCGCCAGCAGCTTGGATGCACAGGGCGGGTACGAGCAGTACTTC.